The next 8 T cell receptor beta chains were all read from a single sample in a study of T cells after posttransplantation cyclophosphamide. Sequencing was performed with immunoSEQ multiplex PCR; in TCRdb, only in-frame clones are kept and a portion is missing. The sample includes under 45,000 clones, none of them occurring once. The sequenced sample was PBMCs. Receptor source: a woman in her 50s in good health and a related stem cell transplant donor.

This clone was seen ten or more times. The chain links TRBV28 to TRBJ1-4; 7 bases match TRBD1. The ends lost 6 bases at V and 14 bases at J; junction bases unmatched: 12. Germline assignment: CDR1 MDHEN and CDR2 SYDVKM. This CDR3 is 13 amino acids long. CDR3 in amino acids: CASRTGQSRGLFF. The CDR3 nucleotides are TGTGCCAGCAGGACAGGGCAGTCCCGGGGCCTGTTTTTT.

In DNA form, the CDR3 reads TGTGCCAGCAGCGAACCGGACAGAACGAATGAAAAACTGTTTTTT. It yields the protein CASSEPDRTNEKLFF. The rearrangement uses TRBV6-5 and TRBJ1-4, with D possibly matching TRBD1 (6 bases). CDR3 length: 15 amino acids. Trimming took off 6 bases at V and 5 bases at J, with 16 bases between the two ends. Germline V gene data show CDR1 as MNHEY and CDR2 as SVGAGI.

This clone has at least ten counts. V is TRBV7-9 and J is TRBJ1-1; D remains ambiguous. CDR1 is SEHNR, CDR2 FQNEAQ, per germline (reference sequence). V was cut by 3 bases and J by 2 bases, with 7 bases left in between. This CDR3 contains 13 residues. The CDR3 sequence is CASSLSANTEAFF. CDR3 bases: TGTGCCAGCAGCTTGAGTGCAAACACTGAAGCTTTCTTT.

This clone was counted at least ten times. The rearrangement uses TRBV6-1 and TRBJ1-6, with D possibly being TRBD1 (6 bases). Germline lookup yields CDR1 MNHNS and CDR2 SASEGT. V was pared by 6 bases and J by 5 bases, with 14 bases between. The CDR3 consists of 15 residues. CDR3 sequence (DNA): TGTGCCAGCAGAAAAGTCAGGGGTAATAATTCACCCCTCCACTTT. Its protein is CASRKVRGNNSPLHF.

This clone was seen many times. The chain couples TRBV9 to TRBJ2-1, with 9 nucleotides matching TRBD2. This CDR3 is 15 amino acids long. CDR1 and CDR2 (germline): SGDLS, YYNGEE. V lost 1 base, J lost 6 bases, and 5 bases stayed unmatched. CDR3 nucleotides: TGTGCCAGCAGCGTATGGAGCGGGGGGAGCAATGAGCAGTTCTTC. This codes for CASSVWSGGSNEQFF.

This clone was counted at least ten times. The chain couples TRBV11-3 to TRBJ2-3, with 10 bases matching TRBD1. This CDR3 is built from 14 residues. The trim removed 3 bases at V and 6 bases at J, leaving 3 bases unmatched. CDR1 is SGHNT, CDR2 YENEEA, per germline. CDR3 residues: CASSLGGQGDTQYF. CDR3 DNA: TGTGCCAGCAGCTTGGGGGGACAGGGGGATACGCAGTATTTT.

This clone was detected ten times or more. The chain employs TRBV11-3 and TRBJ2-3; a weak D match, TRBD1 (5 bases). The CDR3 totals 12 residues. Trimming pared 9 bases from V and 1 base from J, leaving 8 bases between. Germline V gives CDR1 SGHNT, CDR2 YENEEA. As DNA, the CDR3 is TGTGCCAGTCAGGGCCGCACAGATACGCAGTATTTT. It translates to CASQGRTDTQYF.

Only a few counts were recorded for this clone. This chain links TRBV7-9 with TRBJ2-2, with TRBD1 identical over 7 bases. CDR3 size: 16 residues. The ends lost 5 bases at V and 5 bases at J; junction bases unmatched: 11. Germline V lookup: CDR1 SEHNR, CDR2 FQNEAQ (reference sequence). The CDR3: CASSLRTGVATGELFF. The CDR3 DNA reads as TGTGCCAGCAGCCTAAGGACAGGTGTGGCGACCGGGGAGCTGTTTTTT.